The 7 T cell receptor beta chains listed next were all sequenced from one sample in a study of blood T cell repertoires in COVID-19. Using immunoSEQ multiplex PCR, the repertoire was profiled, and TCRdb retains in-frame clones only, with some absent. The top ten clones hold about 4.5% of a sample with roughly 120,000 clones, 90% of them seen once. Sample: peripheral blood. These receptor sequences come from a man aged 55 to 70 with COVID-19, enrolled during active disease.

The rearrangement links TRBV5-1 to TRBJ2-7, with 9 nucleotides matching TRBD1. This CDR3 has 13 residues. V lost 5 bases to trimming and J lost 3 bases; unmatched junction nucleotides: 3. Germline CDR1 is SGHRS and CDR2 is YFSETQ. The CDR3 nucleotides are TGCGCCAGCAGTAGGGACAGGGACTACGAGCAGTACTTC. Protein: CASSRDRDYEQYF.

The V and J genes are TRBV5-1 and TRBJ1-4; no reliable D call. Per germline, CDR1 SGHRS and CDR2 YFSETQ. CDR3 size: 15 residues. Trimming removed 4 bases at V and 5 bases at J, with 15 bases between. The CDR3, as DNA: TGCGCCAGCAGCCCCTCAACGGGAAAAAATGAAAAACTGTTTTTT. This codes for CASSPSTGKNEKLFF.

DNA for the CDR3: TGTGCCAGCAGCTTAGCCGACAGGGGATCTGGCTACACCTTC. It codes for CASSLADRGSGYTF. V usage is TRBV7-9 and J usage is TRBJ1-2; 8 bases line up with TRBD1. Germline CDR1 is SEHNR and CDR2 is FQNEAQ (reference sequence). This CDR3 region has 14 residues. The junction had 4 bases not matched to a gene; V was cut back by 0 bases and J by 7 bases.

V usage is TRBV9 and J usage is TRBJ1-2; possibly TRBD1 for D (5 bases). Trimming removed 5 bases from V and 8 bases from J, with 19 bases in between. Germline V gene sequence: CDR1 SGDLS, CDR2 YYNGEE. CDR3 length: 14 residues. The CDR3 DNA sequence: TGTGCCAGCAGGGTGGGGCCAAGAGATGGAGGCTACACCTTC. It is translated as CASRVGPRDGGYTF.

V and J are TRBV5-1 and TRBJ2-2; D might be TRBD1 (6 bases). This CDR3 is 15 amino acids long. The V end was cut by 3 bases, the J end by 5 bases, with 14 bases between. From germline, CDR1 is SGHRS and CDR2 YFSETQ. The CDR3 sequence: CASSSTGPGTGELFF. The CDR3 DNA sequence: TGCGCCAGCAGCTCTACAGGGCCGGGGACCGGGGAGCTGTTTTTT. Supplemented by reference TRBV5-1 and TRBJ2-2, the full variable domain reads KAGVTQTPRYLIKTRGQQVTLSCSPISGHRSVSWYQQTPGQGLQFLFEYFSETQRNKGNFPGRFSGRQFSNSRSEMNVSTLELGDSALYLCASSSTGPGTGELFFGEGSRLTVL.

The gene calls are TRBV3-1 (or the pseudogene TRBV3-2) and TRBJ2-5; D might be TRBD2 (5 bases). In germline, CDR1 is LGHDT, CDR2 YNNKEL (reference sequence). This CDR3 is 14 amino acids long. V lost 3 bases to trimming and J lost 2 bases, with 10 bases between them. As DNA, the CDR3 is TGTGCCAGCAGCCAGTCGACTATTCAAGAGACCCAGTACTTC. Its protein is CASSQSTIQETQYF.

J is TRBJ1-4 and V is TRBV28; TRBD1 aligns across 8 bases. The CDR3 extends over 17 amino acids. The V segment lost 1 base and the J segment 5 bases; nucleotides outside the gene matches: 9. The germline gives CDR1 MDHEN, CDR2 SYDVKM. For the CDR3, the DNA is TGTGCCAGCAGTTTATCCCCCGGACAGGGTGGGAATGAAAAACTGTTTTTT. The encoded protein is CASSLSPGQGGNEKLFF.